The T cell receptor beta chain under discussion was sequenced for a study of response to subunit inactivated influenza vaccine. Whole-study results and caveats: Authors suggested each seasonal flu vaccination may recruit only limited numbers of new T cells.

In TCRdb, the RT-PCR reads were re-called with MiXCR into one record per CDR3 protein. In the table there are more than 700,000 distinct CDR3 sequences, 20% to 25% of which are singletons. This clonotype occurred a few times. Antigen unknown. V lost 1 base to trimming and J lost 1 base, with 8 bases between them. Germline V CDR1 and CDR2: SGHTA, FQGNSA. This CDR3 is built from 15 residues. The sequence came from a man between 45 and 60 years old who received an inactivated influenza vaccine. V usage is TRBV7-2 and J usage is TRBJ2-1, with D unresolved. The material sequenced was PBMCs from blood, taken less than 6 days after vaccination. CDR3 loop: CASSLDQSSYNEQFF. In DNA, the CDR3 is TGTGCCAGCAGCTTAGACCAAAGTTCCTACAATGAGCAGTTCTTC.